This T cell receptor beta chain was profiled in a study of identical twins. TCRdb re-derived calls from the 5' RACE reads in MiXCR, one entry per CDR3 protein. Here the sample spans 250,000 or so distinct CDR3 sequences, about 9% being singletons. From germline, CDR1 is SGHTA and CDR2 FQGNSA. CDR3 length: 15 amino acids. With V trimmed by 0 bases and J by 12 bases, 8 bases remained unmatched. These data also featured in a second study, about yellow fever vaccine responses in identical twins.

The chain combines TRBV7-2 with TRBJ2-1, with 10 bases identical to TRBD2. This receptor was identified in a woman between 18 and 30 years old in good health. The material sequenced was CD8+ T cells sorted from blood. As DNA, the CDR3 is TGTGCCAGCAGCTTAGCGCAACTAGCGGGACAAGGGCAGTTCTTC. Protein product: CASSLAQLAGQGQFF.